This entry lists 25 T cell receptor beta chains sequenced from one sample in a study of vaccination effects on CD4 cells after COVID-19. Profiling relied on immunoSEQ multiplex PCR, and the TCRdb table lists in-frame clones only, not all of them. Here the sample spans tens of thousands of clones, approximately 79% being singletons. CD4+ T cells specific for antigen were expanded with viral peptide pools by the ViraFEST assay before sequencing. Following 10 days of culture, CD4+ T cells were isolated. Vaccinated participants had no history of SARS-CoV-2 infection and tested negative for nucleocapsid antibodies. These TCRs' antigens remain unknown. The sample here was CD4+ T cells from PBMCs cultured with HCoV-OC43 spike peptides, taken before COVID-19 vaccination. Noted subset: HCoV-OC43 spike overlapping peptide pool stimulation. These receptors all stem from a human donor who received a COVID-19 vaccine.

V and J are TRBV24-1 and TRBJ2-2; D is perhaps TRBD1 (6 bases). V was clipped by 6 bases and J by 7 bases, with 11 bases between them. This CDR3 comprises 13 residues. CDR1 and CDR2 from the germline V gene are KGHDR and SFDVKD. DNA for the CDR3: TGTGCCACCAGTTGGGACAACCACGGGGAGCTGTTTTTT. This gives the protein CATSWDNHGELFF.

This clone was found once. The chain is built from TRBV2 and TRBJ2-5; D is undetermined. Trimming took 5 bases from V and 1 from J, leaving 11 bases between them. Per germline, CDR1 SNHLY and CDR2 FYNNEI. The CDR3 extends over 14 amino acids. The CDR3 loop reads CASSYRRFQETQYF. In nucleotides, the CDR3 is TGTGCCAGCAGTTATCGACGGTTCCAAGAGACCCAGTACTTC.

The rearrangement links TRBV20-1 to TRBJ2-1; a weak D match, TRBD1 (6 bases). CDR1 DFQATT and CDR2 SNEGSKA come from the germline V gene (reference sequence). The CDR3 length is 17 residues. V shed 3 bases and J shed 8 bases, with 26 bases lying between them. The CDR3 sequence is CSASRGSHPTLADEQFF. The DNA of the CDR3 is TGCAGTGCTAGTAGGGGGAGCCACCCTACTTTGGCCGATGAGCAGTTCTTC.

V usage is TRBV5-1 and J usage is TRBJ1-2; 9 bases agree with TRBD1. The CDR3 is 15 residues long. With 3 bases clipped from V and 4 bases from J, the junction kept 7 bases outside the gene matches. Germline V lookup: CDR1 SGHRS, CDR2 YFSETQ. CDR3 sequence reads: CASSSGTGKAYGYTF. In nucleotides, the CDR3 is TGCGCCAGCAGCTCCGGGACAGGGAAGGCCTATGGCTACACCTTC.

The rearrangement links TRBV7-3 to TRBJ1-2; 7 nucleotides agree with TRBD1. The CDR3 is made up of 15 amino acids. Germline-derived CDR1 and CDR2 are SGHTA and FQGTGA. V was clipped by 5 bases and J by 1 base; unmatched bases: 7. As DNA, the CDR3 is TGTGCCAGCAGCCCAGGGACAGCTCTTAACTATGGCTACACCTTC. This encodes CASSPGTALNYGYTF.

This clone was detected only a few times. The rearrangement uses TRBV24-1 and TRBJ1-5; no definite D call. CDR1 is KGHDR and CDR2 is SFDVKD in the germline V gene. Trimming pared 4 bases from V and 1 base from J, leaving 13 bases between. The CDR3 has 16 amino acids. For the CDR3, the DNA is TGTGCCACCAGTGACGCAGGTCACAGCAGCAATCAGCCCCAGCATTTT. Translation gives CATSDAGHSSNQPQHF.

This chain uses TRBV5-5 with TRBJ1-5; no reliable D call. CDR1 SGHKS and CDR2 YYEKEE come from the germline V gene (reference sequence). This CDR3 comprises 14 residues. Trimming took 5 bases from V and 0 from J, leaving 9 bases between them. The chain's CDR3 is CASSSTPSNQPQHF. CDR3 DNA: TGTGCCAGCAGTAGTACACCTAGCAATCAGCCCCAGCATTTT.

The rearrangement links TRBV5-5 to TRBJ1-2; D gene uncertain. Trimming removed 4 bases from V and 4 bases from J, with 11 bases in between. Germline V gives CDR1 SGHKS, CDR2 YYEKEE (reference sequence). This CDR3 comprises 13 residues. DNA of the CDR3: TGTGCCAGCAGCCGGCTTGGGGTCTATGGCTACACCTTC. As protein: CASSRLGVYGYTF.

This chain connects TRBV5-6 to TRBJ2-7; unclear D gene. Trimming took 0 bases from V and 2 from J, leaving 15 bases between them. Germline assignment: CDR1 SGHDT and CDR2 YYEEEE. The CDR3 has 16 residues. The CDR3 region is CASSLVGDVRTYEQYV. CDR3 coding DNA: TGTGCCAGCAGCTTGGTAGGAGATGTCCGGACCTACGAGCAGTACGTC.

This clone turned up a few times. This chain joins TRBV5-1 and TRBJ1-5; D not resolved. V was cut by 4 bases and J by 0 bases, with 5 bases left in between. The CDR3 covers 13 residues. Germline loops: CDR1 SGHRS, CDR2 YFSETQ. CDR3 sequence: CASSKDSNQPQHF. Written as DNA, the CDR3 is TGCGCCAGCAGCAAAGATAGCAATCAGCCCCAGCATTTT. Full variable domain (missing parts from reference TRBV5-1 and TRBJ1-5): KAGVTQTPRYLIKTRGQQVTLSCSPISGHRSVSWYQQTPGQGLQFLFEYFSETQRNKGNFPGRFSGRQFSNSRSEMNVSTLELGDSALYLCASSKDSNQPQHFGDGTRLSIL.

The chain combines TRBV4-1 with TRBJ2-5; 8 bases match TRBD1. V trimming: 3 bases; J trimming: 5 bases; junction bases outside the gene matches: 11. CDR3 length equals 16 residues. The germline V gene has CDR1 MGHRA and CDR2 YSYEKL. The CDR3 sequence is CASSQRTGFRRETQYF. The CDR3 nucleotides are TGCGCCAGCAGCCAGAGGACAGGGTTTAGGAGGGAGACCCAGTACTTC.

V gene TRBV2 combines with J gene TRBJ1-6, with TRBD1 identical over 8 bases. CDR3 size: 16 residues. Germline V gene lookup returns CDR1 SNHLY and CDR2 FYNNEI. Germline trimming cut 5 bases from V and 4 bases from J; bases unmatched to any gene: 7. CDR3 nucleotides: TGTGCCAGCAGTTACAGGGGGGTGAGATATAATTCACCCCTCCACTTT. Protein product: CASSYRGVRYNSPLHF.

This clone was seen a few times. V usage is TRBV28 and J usage is TRBJ2-7, with 7 bases identical to TRBD1. Germline CDR1 and CDR2: MDHEN and SYDVKM. CDR3 length: 15 residues. With V trimmed by 5 bases and J by 2 bases, 9 bases remained unmatched. This CDR3 reads CASSRDRVIPYEQYV. CDR3 DNA sequence: TGTGCCAGCAGTAGAGACAGGGTAATCCCCTACGAGCAGTACGTC.

For this clone: Other DNA sequences from this sample encode an identical CDR3 as well. The chain uses TRBV5-1 and TRBJ1-4; D not resolved. There are 14 residues in the CDR3. Germline V CDR1 and CDR2: SGHRS, YFSETQ. The germline V and J ends were trimmed by 0 bases and 3 bases, with 6 bases remaining between them. The CDR3 DNA reads TGCGCCAGCAGCTTGGGTCAGGCTAATGAAAAACTGTTTTTT. It is translated as CASSLGQANEKLFF.

V gene TRBV18 combines with J gene TRBJ2-1, with 13 bases fitting TRBD2. Germline V lookup: CDR1 KGHSH, CDR2 LQKENI. V shed 6 bases and J 4 bases; nucleotides not matched to a gene: 6. This CDR3 is 16 amino acids long. The CDR3 reads CASSPRTSGGYNEQFF. CDR3 coding DNA: TGTGCCAGCTCGCCGCGGACTAGCGGGGGTTACAATGAGCAGTTCTTC. The full variable domain, its missing parts supplied by reference TRBV18 and TRBJ2-1, is NAGVMQNPRHLVRRRGQEARLRCSPMKGHSHVYWYRQLPEEGLKFMVYLQKENIIDESGMPKERFSAEFPKEGPSILRIQQVVRGDSAAYFCASSPRTSGGYNEQFFGPGTRLTVL.

This clone was seen only a few times. This chain joins TRBV12-3 or TRBV12-4 and TRBJ1-1; D remains unclear. V lost 6 bases to trimming and J lost 1 base, with 9 bases between them. The CDR3 extends over 13 amino acids. The CDR3 is CASSITANTEAFF. The CDR3 DNA follows: TGTGCCAGCAGCATTACAGCGAACACTGAAGCTTTCTTT.

V and J are TRBV19 and TRBJ2-5; TRBD2 aligns across 7 bases. The CDR3 covers 13 residues. Germline-derived CDR1 and CDR2 are LNHDA and SQIVND (reference sequence). After removal of 4 bases from V and 7 bases from J, the junction contained 6 bases not matched to a gene. The CDR3 nucleotides read TGTGCCAGTAGTACCACTAGCGCCGGGACCCAGTACTTC. It is translated as CASSTTSAGTQYF.

This clone has a handful of counts. The V call is TRBV29-1, the J call TRBJ1-1; D unclear. The CDR3 length is 11 residues. V was cut by 6 bases and J by 4 bases, with 9 bases left in between. Germline V gene lookup returns CDR1 SQVTM and CDR2 ANQGSEA. The CDR3 DNA follows: TGCAGCGTGGCAGTTTCCACTGAAGCTTTCTTT. Amino acid sequence: CSVAVSTEAFF.

This clone was picked up one time. The chain links TRBV10-2 to TRBJ1-5; unclear D gene. CDR1 and CDR2 from the germline V gene are WSHSY and SAAADI. V was trimmed by 4 bases and J by 7 bases, leaving 17 bases between them. The CDR3 spans 15 residues. CDR3 DNA sequence: TGCGCCAGCAGTGGGGCTTTGAGGCTTGAGCAGCCCCAGCATTTT. Protein product: CASSGALRLEQPQHF.

The chain carries TRBV29-1 and TRBJ2-5; D gene ambiguous. The CDR3 is 14 residues long. The germline gives CDR1 SQVTM, CDR2 ANQGSEA. V was cut by 0 bases and J by 4 bases, with 12 bases left in between. The CDR3 DNA is TGCAGCGTTGAAGATGGGCTAACACGAGAGACCCAGTACTTC. Its translation is CSVEDGLTRETQYF.

In its sample, this clone was seen a few times. V and J are TRBV4-1 and TRBJ1-4; 7 bases line up with TRBD1. Germline V CDR1 and CDR2: MGHRA, YSYEKL. The CDR3 runs to 16 residues. Losses at the gene ends were 0 bases for V and 8 bases for J; bases not matched to a gene: 9. The CDR3 region has the DNA TGCGCCAGCAGCCAAGATCGGGCCGGGACAGAGGAAAAACTGTTTTTT. Amino acids: CASSQDRAGTEEKLFF.

The chain couples TRBV19 to TRBJ2-5; 10 bases match TRBD1. CDR1 and CDR2 from the germline V gene are LNHDA and SQIVND (reference sequence). After removal of 5 bases from V and 5 bases from J, the junction contained 14 bases not matched to a gene. The CDR3 sequence is 17 residues long. CDR3 sequence reads: CASSPPLWTGGVETQYF. As DNA, the CDR3 is TGTGCCAGTAGTCCGCCCCTTTGGACAGGGGGTGTTGAGACCCAGTACTTC. The full variable domain, with the rest looked up from reference TRBV19 and TRBJ2-5, is DGGITQSPKYLFRKEGQNVTLSCEQNLNHDAMYWYRQDPGQGLRLIYYSQIVNDFQKGDIAEGYSVSREKKESFPLTVTSAQKNPTAFYLCASSPPLWTGGVETQYFGPGTRLLVL.

This clone was recorded a few times. The chain uses TRBV6-2 or TRBV6-3 and TRBJ1-1; 9 positions agree with TRBD1. The CDR3 totals 15 residues. Per the germline V gene, CDR1 is MNHEY and CDR2 is SVGEGT. J lost 3 bases, V lost 5 bases, and 7 bases had no gene match. Here the CDR3 reads CASSKGTGFDTEAFF. In DNA form, the CDR3 reads TGTGCCAGCAGTAAAGGGACAGGGTTTGACACTGAAGCTTTCTTT.

CDR3 sequence (DNA): TGTGCCACCAGTGATCCGCCGGGACAGGGGAACTATGGCTACACCTTC. Its protein is CATSDPPGQGNYGYTF. The rearrangement uses TRBV24-1 and TRBJ1-2, with TRBD1 identical over 10 bases. Germline V gene data show CDR1 as KGHDR and CDR2 as SFDVKD. The CDR3 has 16 amino acids. With V trimmed by 3 bases and J by 2 bases, 5 bases remained unmatched.

The table lists this clone with a few counts. V usage is TRBV2 and J usage is TRBJ2-7; maybe TRBD1 (5 bases). This CDR3 region has 15 residues. Trimming shortened V by 4 bases and J by 0 bases, and 13 bases separated the two germline ends. Germline-derived CDR1 and CDR2 are SNHLY and FYNNEI. CDR3 sequence reads: CASSVSPQGSYEQYV. CDR3 sequence (DNA): TGTGCCAGCAGTGTTAGCCCCCAGGGCTCCTACGAGCAGTACGTC.